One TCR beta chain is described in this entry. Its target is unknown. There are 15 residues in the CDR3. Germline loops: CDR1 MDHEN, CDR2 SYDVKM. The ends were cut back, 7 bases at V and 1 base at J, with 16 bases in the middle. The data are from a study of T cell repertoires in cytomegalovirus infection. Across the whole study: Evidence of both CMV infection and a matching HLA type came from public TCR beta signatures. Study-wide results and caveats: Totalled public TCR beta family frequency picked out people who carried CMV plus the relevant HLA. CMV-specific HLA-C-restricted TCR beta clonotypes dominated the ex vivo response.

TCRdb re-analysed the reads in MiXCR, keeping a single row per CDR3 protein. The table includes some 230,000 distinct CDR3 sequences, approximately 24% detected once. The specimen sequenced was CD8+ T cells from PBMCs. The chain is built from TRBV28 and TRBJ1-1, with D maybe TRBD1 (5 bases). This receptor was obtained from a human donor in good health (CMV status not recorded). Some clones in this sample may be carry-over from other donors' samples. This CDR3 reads CASTLTGGSNTEAFF. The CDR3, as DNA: TGTGCCAGCACCCTAACAGGAGGATCGAACACTGAAGCTTTCTTT.